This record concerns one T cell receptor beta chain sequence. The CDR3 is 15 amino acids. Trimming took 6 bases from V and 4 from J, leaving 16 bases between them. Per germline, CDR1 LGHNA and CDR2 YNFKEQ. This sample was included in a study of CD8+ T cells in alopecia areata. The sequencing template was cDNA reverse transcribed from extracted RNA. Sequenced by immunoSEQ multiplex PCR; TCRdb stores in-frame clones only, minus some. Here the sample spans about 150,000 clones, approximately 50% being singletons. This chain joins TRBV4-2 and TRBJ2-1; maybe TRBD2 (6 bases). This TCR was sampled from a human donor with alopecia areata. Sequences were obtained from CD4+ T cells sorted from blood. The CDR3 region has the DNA TGTGCCAGCAGTCTATCGGACTACCCATACAATGAGCAGTTCTTC. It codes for CASSLSDYPYNEQFF.